This T cell receptor (beta chain) was documented in a study of blood T cell repertoires in COVID-19. As for the study in general: COVID-19 samples collected from the United States, Italy and Spain covered acute and convalescent phases.

Per germline, CDR1 MGHDK and CDR2 SYGVNS. V was clipped by 4 bases and J by 0 bases; unmatched bases: 8. The CDR3 sequence is 17 residues long. In the source study's methods: Estimation of nucleated cell counts was performed using reference gene primer amplification. The method was immunoSEQ multiplex PCR; TCRdb's version includes in-frame clones alone and lacks a portion of them. V and J calls plus clone size are reproduced from that table; the DNA served to infer D and trimming. The repertoire has about 110,000 clones, over 65% of them found once; the top ten carry more than 1.5%. The receptor comes from a woman between 40 and 50 years old with acute or convalescent COVID-19. The sequencing input was peripheral blood. The chain recombines TRBV25-1 with TRBJ2-4; 8 bases align to TRBD1. The CDR3, as DNA: TGTGCCAGCAGTGGCTATGGACAGGGCATAGCCAAAAACATTCAGTACTTC. Protein sequence: CASSGYGQGIAKNIQYF.